These T cell receptor beta chains were read from a single sample in a study of T cell responses to AZD1222 COVID-19 vaccine. Libraries were prepared by immunoSEQ multiplex PCR; TCRdb keeps only in-frame clonotypes and omits some of them. The table lists under 150,000 clones, around 90% of them singletons. The source was peripheral blood, collected 28 days after the second AZD1222 dose. Receptors were obtained from an adult who received the AZD1222 COVID-19 vaccine. CDR3s include the opening cysteine and the closing phenylalanine or tryptophan. A D gene is named only where the DNA matches it firmly. Clone sizes are given selectively: once, few, many, or a class where the clone is expanded.

TRBJ1-1	.	.	TRBV15	CATSRDLNRNTEAFF	TGTGCCACCAGCAGAGATTTGAACAGAAACACTGAAGCTTTCTTT
TRBJ1-6	.	.	TRBV5-1	CASSLEGTIESPLHF	TGCGCCAGCAGCTTAGAAGGGACAATCGAATCACCCCTCCACTTT
TRBJ1-6	.	TRBD1	TRBV20-1	CSASPGGYNSPLHF	TGCAGTGCTAGTCCAGGGGGTTATAATTCACCCCTCCACTTT
TRBJ1-2	.	.	TRBV3-1/TRBV3-2	CASSQELLSYGYTF	TGTGCCAGCAGCCAAGAGCTACTCAGCTATGGCTACACCTTC
TRBJ2-2	few	.	TRBV5-1	CASSSTGELFF	TGCGCCAGCAGCAGCACCGGGGAGCTGTTTTTT
TRBJ1-2	once	.	TRBV7-2	CASRRDNNYGYTF	TGTGCCAGCAGACGGGACAACAACTATGGCTACACCTTC
TRBJ1-1	few	.	TRBV6-5	CASSYSGRAGNTEAFF	TGTGCCAGCAGTTACTCGGGGCGCGCTGGGAACACTGAAGCTTTCTTT
TRBJ2-3	.	.	TRBV11-3	CASSWGTDTQYF	TGTGCCAGCAGCTGGGGGACAGATACGCAGTATTTT
TRBJ2-1	.	.	TRBV7-9	CASSLWVGEQFF	TGTGCCAGCAGCTTATGGGTTGGTGAGCAGTTCTTC
TRBJ1-2	.	.	TRBV14	CASSQIPGNYGYTF	TGTGCCAGCAGCCAAATTCCAGGCAACTATGGCTACACCTTC
TRBJ1-1	.	.	TRBV27	CASSRAGRIAGTEAFF	TGTGCCAGCAGTAGGGCAGGGCGGATAGCAGGGACTGAAGCTTTCTTT
TRBJ2-1	.	.	TRBV6-6	CASSYKGGISYNEQFF	TGTGCCAGCAGTTACAAGGGGGGGATATCCTACAATGAGCAGTTCTTC
TRBJ1-4	.	.	TRBV4-3	CASSQDLGRASLFF	TGCGCCAGCAGCCAAGATTTGGGCAGGGCGTCGCTGTTTTTT
TRBJ2-1	.	TRBD2	TRBV6-2/TRBV6-3	CASSPGGAGYNEQFF	TGTGCCAGCAGTCCCGGGGGGGCGGGATACAATGAGCAGTTCTTC
TRBJ1-6	few	.	TRBV11-1	CASSLAPSYPLHF	TGTGCCAGCAGCTTAGCGCCCTCATACCCCCTCCACTTT
TRBJ2-2	.	.	TRBV7-9	CASSLVTVHGTGELFF	TGTGCCAGCAGCTTAGTGACAGTTCATGGCACCGGGGAGCTGTTTTTT
TRBJ2-7	.	TRBD1	TRBV2	CASRSDRKPYEQYF	TGTGCCAGCAGGTCGGACAGGAAACCCTACGAGCAGTACTTC
TRBJ2-1	.	.	TRBV11-2	CASSQVGTGDHNEQFF	TGTGCCAGCAGCCAAGTCGGGACTGGGGATCATAATGAGCAGTTCTTC
TRBJ2-1	.	TRBD1	TRBV27	CASSLHRTGGLYEQFF	TGTGCCAGCAGCCTGCACCGGACAGGGGGATTATATGAGCAGTTCTTC
TRBJ1-3	.	.	TRBV5-1	CASKGMSGNTIYF	TGCGCCAGCAAGGGGATGTCTGGAAACACCATATATTTT
TRBJ1-5	.	TRBD1	TRBV2	CASRDRGGSRMPQHF	TGTGCCAGCAGGGACAGGGGGGGGTCGAGGATGCCCCAGCATTTT
TRBJ1-2	few	.	TRBV2	CASSEGQGARGYTF	TGTGCCAGCAGTGAAGGTCAGGGTGCGCGTGGCTACACCTTC
TRBJ1-2	.	.	TRBV5-1	CASSLGAVNTANYGYTF	TGCGCCAGCAGCTTGGGGGCAGTGAATACTGCTAACTATGGCTACACCTTC
TRBJ2-2	.	.	TRBV19	CASARWPGAGELFF	TGTGCCAGTGCGCGCTGGCCAGGGGCCGGGGAGCTGTTTTTT
TRBJ2-5	.	.	TRBV6-6	CASSRALGKETQYF	TGTGCCAGCAGTCGAGCCCTGGGGAAAGAGACCCAGTACTTC
TRBJ2-2	few	.	TRBV2	CASRGGELFF	TGTGCCAGCAGGGGCGGGGAGCTGTTTTTT
TRBJ2-7	.	.	TRBV5-1	CASSPRGAGPSYEQYF	TGCGCCAGCAGCCCCCGTGGGGCCGGTCCCTCCTACGAGCAGTACTTC
TRBJ2-7	.	TRBD2	TRBV4-2	CASSPRQRGGLSSYEQYF	TGTGCCAGCAGCCCCCGGCAGCGGGGGGGCCTCAGTTCCTACGAGCAGTACTTC
TRBJ1-1	few	.	TRBV6-5	CASRKEGSYRTEAFF	TGTGCCAGCAGAAAGGAGGGCAGCTACCGCACTGAAGCTTTCTTT
TRBJ1-1	.	.	TRBV5-6	CASSLAVGFSYGRNTEAFF	TGTGCCAGCAGCTTGGCCGTAGGTTTCTCGTACGGACGTAACACTGAAGCTTTCTTT
TRBJ1-1	.	TRBD1	TRBV28	CASIQGGGGSTEAFF	TGTGCCAGCATCCAGGGAGGGGGCGGAAGCACTGAAGCTTTCTTT
TRBJ1-1	.	.	TRBV7-3	CASSEGGAGNPEAFF	TGTGCCAGCAGCGAAGGTGGTGCGGGGAATCCTGAAGCTTTCTTT
TRBJ2-7	.	TRBD1	TRBV5-4	CASSGDREVSYEQYF	TGTGCCAGCAGCGGGGACAGGGAAGTTAGCTACGAGCAGTACTTC
TRBJ1-1	.	TRBD1	TRBV4-1	CASSQDFRDSLAFF	TGCGCCAGCAGCCAAGATTTTCGGGACAGTTTAGCTTTCTTT
TRBJ2-5	.	TRBD1	TRBV5-4	CASNESPGQQETQYF	TGTGCCAGCAACGAGTCGCCGGGACAGCAAGAGACCCAGTACTTC
TRBJ1-5	.	.	TRBV7-8	CASSTGFNQPQHF	TGTGCCAGCAGCACAGGGTTTAATCAGCCCCAGCATTTT
TRBJ1-2	.	.	TRBV9	CASSVAGDSYGYTF	TGTGCCAGCAGCGTAGCGGGAGACAGCTATGGCTACACCTTC
TRBJ2-7	.	.	TRBV4-1	CASSQDPQGTQRTYEQYF	TGCGCCAGCAGCCAAGATCCCCAGGGAACCCAGAGGACCTACGAGCAGTACTTC
TRBJ1-1	once	.	TRBV5-1	CASSPSAQGNTEAFF	TGCGCCAGCAGCCCATCTGCACAGGGGAACACTGAAGCTTTCTTT
TRBJ2-7	once	.	TRBV6-5	CASSPDLSPYEQYF	TGTGCCAGCAGTCCGGACCTCTCGCCCTACGAGCAGTACTTC
TRBJ1-6	few	TRBD1	TRBV18	CASSPYSGTGNSPLHF	TGTGCCAGCTCACCATACTCCGGGACAGGCAATTCACCCCTCCACTTT
TRBJ1-3	.	.	TRBV7-2	CASSRDGGIGSGNTIYF	TGTGCCAGCAGCCGGGACGGGGGCATAGGCTCTGGAAACACCATATATTTT
TRBJ2-3	.	.	TRBV5-4	CASSLEAHLGTQYF	TGTGCCAGCAGCTTGGAGGCCCACCTAGGTACGCAGTATTTT
TRBJ2-1	.	TRBD2	TRBV7-9	CASSPQRLAGGLGEQFF	TGTGCCAGCAGCCCCCAAAGGCTAGCGGGGGGGCTCGGTGAGCAGTTCTTC
TRBJ1-2	.	.	TRBV15	CATSRDRTGGYTF	TGTGCCACCAGCAGAGATCGAACGGGCGGCTACACCTTC
TRBJ2-7	.	TRBD2	TRBV10-3	CAISDQVIAGRRDEQYF	TGTGCCATCAGTGACCAGGTTATAGCGGGGCGCAGGGACGAGCAGTACTTC
TRBJ2-5	once	.	TRBV6-6	CASSYDSKTQYF	TGTGCCAGCAGTTACGATTCCAAGACCCAGTACTTC
TRBJ1-3	.	TRBD1	TRBV4-2	CASSQADRSGNTIYF	TGTGCCAGCAGCCAAGCGGACAGGTCGGGAAACACCATATATTTT
TRBJ1-2	.	.	TRBV3-1/TRBV3-2	CASSQDLMLGQANYGYTF	TGTGCCAGCAGCCAAGATCTAATGTTGGGGCAGGCGAACTATGGCTACACCTTC
TRBJ1-2	few	.	TRBV4-2	CASSSPRRRGYTF	TGTGCCAGCAGTTCGCCTCGGCGAAGGGGCTACACCTTC
TRBJ1-2	.	.	TRBV11-1	CASSPRVPRRGYGYTF	TGTGCCAGCAGCCCCCGGGTCCCCCGGCGGGGTTATGGCTACACCTTC
TRBJ1-1	.	.	TRBV5-5	CASSLKRNTEAFF	TGTGCCAGCAGCTTGAAAAGGAACACTGAAGCTTTCTTT
TRBJ1-2	.	.	TRBV7-8	CASSLDQDYGYTF	TGTGCCAGCAGCTTAGACCAGGACTATGGCTACACCTTC
TRBJ1-2	.	.	TRBV6-2/TRBV6-3	CASSYSLAFYGYTF	TGTGCCAGCAGTTACTCGTTGGCTTTCTATGGCTACACCTTC
TRBJ2-3	.	.	TRBV4-1	CASSPTFGGDINTQYF	TGCGCCAGCAGCCCTACTTTCGGGGGCGACATCAATACGCAGTATTTT
TRBJ1-5	few	.	TRBV7-8	CASSTWPSGRGQPQHF	TGTGCCAGCAGCACTTGGCCCTCTGGGAGGGGTCAGCCCCAGCATTTT
TRBJ2-3	.	.	TRBV14	CASSEGRLSFSDTQYF	TGTGCCAGCAGCGAAGGTAGACTCAGTTTTTCAGATACGCAGTATTTT
TRBJ2-7	.	TRBD1	TRBV7-9	CASSEWDRGYEQYF	TGTGCCAGCAGCGAGTGGGACAGGGGCTACGAGCAGTACTTC
TRBJ1-2	.	.	TRBV6-5	CASSYSGRSAGYTF	TGTGCCAGCAGTTACTCGGGCCGTTCAGCGGGCTACACCTTC
TRBJ1-1	.	.	TRBV29-1	CSVTRLGSVTEAFF	TGCAGCGTGACCCGGCTCGGGTCGGTCACTGAAGCTTTCTTT